The present T cell receptor (beta chain) was sequenced within a study of vaccination and CD4 T cells after COVID-19. An Oncomine TCR Beta short-read assay was used to sequence the DNA from cultured CD4+ T cells. TCRdb re-called the PCR reads with MiXCR, one entry per CDR3 protein. The data hold some 18,000 distinct CDR3 sequences, with just under 80% observed a single time. The CDR3 runs 13 residues. The sample's treatment: 10-day PBMC culture with coronavirus spike peptide pools or control peptides (ViraFEST assay). Under the ViraFEST approach, antigen-specific T cells were expanded with peptide pools and TCRs subsequently sequenced. Upon completion of around nine days of culture, CD4+ T cells were isolated via negative selection. Study results and limitations: Convalescent patients displayed a median roughly 90% of reactive clones emerging only post-vaccination.

As for this clonotype: Its target is unknown.

The chain joins TRBV21-1 to TRBJ1-1. TRBV21-1 is a listed pseudogene. This sequence originates from a human donor who received a COVID-19 vaccine. Sample: CD4+ T cells from blood, cultured in vitro, taken after SARS-CoV-2 vaccination. Here the CDR3 DNA reads TGTGCCAGCAGCAAAACAGAGAACACTGAAGCTTTCTTT. Its translation: CASSKTENTEAFF.